The next 30 T cell receptor beta chains were all read from a single sample in a study of beta chain features in type 1 diabetes. Study observations and caveats: All four CD4+ subsets of Type 1 diabetes patients contained TCRB CDR3s that were moderately but significantly shorter.

Since all of the isolated RNA was reverse transcribed, expressed TCRB transcripts were what got sequenced. TCRdb's copy holds only in-frame clones and misses some; the assay was immunoSEQ multiplex PCR. Of approximately 600,000 clones listed, 12% are singletons. The antigens these receptors bind are not known. Material for sequencing was naive CD4+ T cells from blood. These receptors originate from a man younger than 45 with type 1 diabetes.

This clone turned up a few times. The chain carries TRBV25-1 and TRBJ2-5, with D perhaps matching TRBD1 or TRBD2 (5 bases each). CDR1 is MGHDK, CDR2 SYGVNS, per germline. The CDR3 loop spans 14 amino acids. The V end lost 1 base, the J end lost 3 bases, and 9 bases lay between the germline ends. CDR3 DNA sequence: TGTGCCAGCAGTGAATGGGGACGAGAAGAGACCCAGTACTTC. Translating it yields CASSEWGREETQYF.

This clone has more than one count but fewer than ten. V usage is TRBV7-9 and J usage is TRBJ2-7; the match to TRBD2 covers 14 bases. CDR1 is SEHNR and CDR2 is FQNEAQ in the germline V gene (reference sequence). The CDR3 is 19 amino acids. The J segment lost 3 bases and the V segment lost 5 bases, leaving 15 bases of the junction unmatched. CDR3 amino acids: CASSPFTGTSGGIYYEQYF. CDR3 DNA: TGTGCCAGCAGCCCGTTCACCGGGACTAGCGGGGGTATCTACTACGAGCAGTACTTC.

The chain uses TRBV11-2 and TRBJ2-5; D ambiguous. The CDR3 sequence is 14 residues long. The germline V gene encodes CDR1 SGHAT and CDR2 FQNNGV. V was clipped by 11 bases and J by 4 bases, with 20 bases between them. CDR3 coding DNA: TGTGCCGAAAACGCCAACCCCCCAGGAGAGACCCAGTACTTC. Amino acid sequence: CAENANPPGETQYF. The full variable domain, rest sourced from reference TRBV11-2 and TRBJ2-5, is EAGVAQSPRYKIIEKRQSVAFWCNPISGHATLYWYQQILGQGPKLLIQFQNNGVVDDSQLPKDRFSAERLKGVDSTLKIQPAKLEDSAVYLCAENANPPGETQYFGPGTRLLVL.

The chain combines TRBV14 with TRBJ2-5, with D possibly being TRBD1 (5 bases). CDR3 size: 14 residues. Trimming left V 4 bases short and J 1 base short, with 10 bases between. Germline V CDR1 and CDR2: SGHDN, FVKESK. CDR3 protein: CASSLSGFQETQYF. CDR3 in DNA: TGTGCCAGCAGCCTCTCAGGGTTCCAAGAGACCCAGTACTTC.

V usage is TRBV27 and J usage is TRBJ2-1; the D gene is possibly TRBD2 (6 bases). V was cut by 4 bases and J by 1 base, with 11 bases left in between. CDR3 length: 15 residues. Germline CDR1 MNHEY, CDR2 SMNVEV (reference sequence). CDR3 protein: CASSYGGRSYNEQFF. The CDR3 region has the DNA TGTGCCAGCAGTTACGGGGGTAGATCCTACAATGAGCAGTTCTTC.

The chain has TRBV9 and TRBJ2-1, with D possibly being TRBD1 (5 bases). The germline gives CDR1 SGDLS, CDR2 YYNGEE. V gave up 4 bases and J gave up 0 bases, with 11 bases separating them. The CDR3 is made up of 15 amino acids. DNA for the CDR3: TGTGCCAGCAGCCCACAGGTTAGCTCCTACAATGAGCAGTTCTTC. This sequence encodes CASSPQVSSYNEQFF.

The V gene is TRBV5-1, the J gene TRBJ2-3, with 8 bases aligning to TRBD1. Trimming at V came to 6 bases and at J to 0 bases, leaving 6 bases not matched to a gene. From germline, CDR1 is SGHRS and CDR2 YFSETQ. The CDR3 is made up of 15 amino acids. The CDR3 coding sequence is TGCGCCAGCACCTACGACAGGGGAAGCACAGATACGCAGTATTTT. This gives the protein CASTYDRGSTDTQYF.

This clone has a handful of counts. The chain joins TRBV30 to TRBJ2-1; D perhaps matches TRBD1 (5 bases). The germline gives CDR1 GTSNPN, CDR2 SVGIG (reference sequence). The CDR3 totals 16 residues. Trimming took off 2 bases at V and 7 bases at J, with 21 bases between the two ends. The CDR3 sequence: CAWSIGLRGRGNEQFF. The DNA for the CDR3 is TGTGCCTGGAGTATCGGATTAAGGGGCCGTGGAAATGAGCAGTTCTTC.

This clone was counted between two and nine times. This sequence joins TRBV18 and TRBJ1-2; D remains ambiguous. Germline lookup yields CDR1 KGHSH and CDR2 LQKENI. This CDR3 has 13 amino acids. V was clipped by 4 bases and J by 7 bases, with 13 bases between them. The CDR3 spells CASSRLERTGYTF. As DNA, the CDR3 is TGTGCCAGCTCACGGTTAGAGCGCACTGGCTACACCTTC.

The chain has TRBV7-3 and TRBJ2-2; 7 bases line up with TRBD1. The CDR3 sequence is 16 residues long. Germline loops: CDR1 SGHTA, CDR2 FQGTGA. After removal of 4 bases from V and 0 bases from J, the junction contained 5 bases not matched to a gene. The CDR3: CASSSLGTANTGELFF. CDR3 DNA sequence: TGTGCCAGCAGCTCCCTTGGGACAGCGAACACCGGGGAGCTGTTTTTT.

This clone has only a few counts. Other DNA variants within this sample encode the same CDR3. This sequence joins TRBV7-2 and TRBJ1-2, with TRBD1 identical over 8 bases. Germline V gene sequence: CDR1 SGHTA, CDR2 FQGNSA. CDR3 length equals 13 residues. With 3 bases clipped from V and 8 bases from J, the junction kept 5 bases outside the gene matches. In DNA, the CDR3 is TGTGCCAGCAGCTTGGACAGGGTGGTAGGCTACACCTTC. Protein sequence: CASSLDRVVGYTF.

This clone was seen more than once but under ten times. Here the CDR3 reads CASRGDGDTQYF. The CDR3 DNA sequence: TGTGCTAGTAGGGGGGATGGGGATACGCAGTATTTT. V and J are TRBV12-5 and TRBJ2-3; TRBD1 or TRBD2 may be the D gene (6 bases each). This CDR3 region has 12 residues. Germline V gives CDR1 LGHNT, CDR2 FRNRAP. V gave up 8 bases and J gave up 6 bases, with 12 bases separating them.

This chain links TRBV6-5 with TRBJ1-5; no definite D call. The CDR3 contains 13 residues. Germline V gives CDR1 MNHEY, CDR2 SVGAGI. Trimming cost V 2 bases and J 7 bases, with 9 bases left between them. Here the CDR3 DNA reads TGTGCCAGCAGTTACCAACTGGGACAGCCCCAGCATTTT. This gives the protein CASSYQLGQPQHF.

The J gene is TRBJ2-7, the V gene TRBV18, with D maybe TRBD1 (5 bases). The length of the CDR3 is 14 residues. Germline V gene data show CDR1 as KGHSH and CDR2 as LQKENI. V shed 3 bases and J shed 0 bases, with 9 bases lying between them. The CDR3 loop is CASSPTGPSYEQYF. As DNA, the CDR3 is TGTGCCAGCTCACCCACAGGTCCCTCCTACGAGCAGTACTTC.

This clone came up a few times. The rearrangement joins TRBV29-1 to TRBJ2-3; 8 bases are a match to TRBD2. This CDR3 is 14 amino acids long. The J segment lost 2 bases and the V segment lost 4 bases, leaving 5 bases of the junction unmatched. Germline lookup yields CDR1 SQVTM and CDR2 ANQGSEA. The CDR3 loop is CSVGQAGATDTQYF. The CDR3 DNA follows: TGCAGCGTTGGCCAAGCGGGGGCCACAGATACGCAGTATTTT.

This clone was picked up a small number of times. A much larger clone differs by one base, so this may be a read error. This chain joins TRBV7-6 and TRBJ2-5; D is unclear. CDR1 SGHVS and CDR2 FNYEAQ come from the germline V gene. This CDR3 contains 11 residues. Trimming pared 6 bases from V and 2 bases from J, leaving 4 bases between. The CDR3 sequence is CASRLQETQYF. For the CDR3, the DNA is TGTGCCAGCAGGTTACAAGAGACCCAGTACTTC.

This chain uses TRBV2 with TRBJ2-1; the match to TRBD2 covers 7 bases. Per the germline V gene, CDR1 is SNHLY and CDR2 is FYNNEI. With V trimmed by 10 bases and J by 0 bases, 6 bases remained unmatched. The CDR3 runs to 14 residues. CDR3 nucleotide sequence: TGTGCCACCACAGCGGGGAGCTCCTACAATGAGCAGTTCTTC. This sequence encodes CATTAGSSYNEQFF.

V usage is TRBV20-1 and J usage is TRBJ1-1; D gene ambiguous. The CDR3 is made up of 11 amino acids. CDR1 is DFQATT, CDR2 SNEGSKA, per germline (reference sequence). V lost 3 bases and J 6 bases, leaving 8 bases between the germline ends. The CDR3 sequence is CSARRNAEAFF. CDR3 in DNA: TGCAGTGCTAGGAGAAACGCTGAAGCTTTCTTT.

This clone was seen only a few times. V is TRBV2 and J is TRBJ1-4; 8 nucleotides line up with TRBD1. Looked up from germline, CDR1 is SNHLY and CDR2 is FYNNEI. Trimming removed 6 bases from V and 6 bases from J; junction bases left unmatched: 6. The CDR3 loop spans 14 amino acids. The CDR3 is CASRPTGVDEKLFF. DNA of the CDR3: TGTGCCAGCAGACCGACAGGGGTCGATGAAAAACTGTTTTTT.

The gene calls are TRBV28 and TRBJ2-7, with 7 positions matching TRBD1. Trimming cost V 8 bases and J 2 bases; bases outside gene matches: 6. The CDR3 is 13 amino acids. Germline V gene data show CDR1 as MDHEN and CDR2 as SYDVKM. CDR3 amino acids: CASDPGQAYEQYF. DNA for the CDR3: TGTGCCAGCGATCCTGGACAGGCCTACGAGCAGTACTTC.

The chain uses TRBV9 and TRBJ1-2; D unresolved. The CDR3 is 16 residues long. Trimming removed 0 bases from V and 3 bases from J, with 15 bases in between. The germline V gene encodes CDR1 SGDLS and CDR2 YYNGEE. In DNA, the CDR3 is TGTGCCAGCAGCGTAGGCCGGAGGGCTCCGGACTATGGCTACACCTTC. Its protein product is CASSVGRRAPDYGYTF.

V usage is TRBV19 and J usage is TRBJ1-5, with D possibly matching TRBD1 (6 bases). The germline V gene encodes CDR1 LNHDA and CDR2 SQIVND (reference sequence). Trimming shortened V by 10 bases and J by 6 bases, and 13 bases separated the two germline ends. The CDR3 runs to 12 residues. The CDR3 spells CATRGGSQPQHF. CDR3 DNA: TGTGCCACCAGGGGCGGAAGTCAGCCCCAGCATTTT. Drawing the rest from reference TRBV19 and TRBJ1-5, the complete variable domain is DGGITQSPKYLFRKEGQNVTLSCEQNLNHDAMYWYRQDPGQGLRLIYYSQIVNDFQKGDIAEGYSVSREKKESFPLTVTSAQKNPTAFYLCATRGGSQPQHFGDGTRLSIL.

This chain joins TRBV7-2 and TRBJ2-5, with 8 nucleotides matching TRBD2. The CDR3 has 16 amino acids. Germline V gene sequence: CDR1 SGHTA, CDR2 FQGNSA. Trimming took 6 bases from V and 4 from J; bases not matched to a gene: 13. In DNA form, the CDR3 reads TGTGCCAGCAGTTACCGCCCCGCGGGGGGACCAGAGACCCAGTACTTC. Translating it yields CASSYRPAGGPETQYF.

In regard to this clone: Other nucleotide sequences in the sample specify the same CDR3. The chain couples TRBV20-1 to TRBJ2-7, with D unresolved. Trimming took off 3 bases at V and 1 base at J, with 4 bases between the two ends. Germline CDR1 DFQATT, CDR2 SNEGSKA (reference sequence). CDR3 length: 11 residues. CDR3 residues: CSASGSYEQYF. CDR3 nucleotides: TGCAGTGCTAGTGGTTCCTACGAGCAGTACTTC.

The table lists this clone with a few counts. V gene TRBV11-2 combines with J gene TRBJ2-5; D is ambiguous. This CDR3 spans 15 amino acids. Germline values: CDR1 SGHAT, CDR2 FQNNGV. V gave up 4 bases and J gave up 5 bases, with 17 bases separating them. CDR3 in DNA: TGTGCCAGCAGCTCTAACTTATTCGTCTCTGAGACCCAGTACTTC. It codes for CASSSNLFVSETQYF. Full variable domain (remainder filled in from reference TRBV11-2 and TRBJ2-5): EAGVAQSPRYKIIEKRQSVAFWCNPISGHATLYWYQQILGQGPKLLIQFQNNGVVDDSQLPKDRFSAERLKGVDSTLKIQPAKLEDSAVYLCASSSNLFVSETQYFGPGTRLLVL.

This clone was seen only a few times. The chain links TRBV5-4 to TRBJ2-5; 12 bases line up with TRBD2. Germline V gene data show CDR1 as SGHNT and CDR2 as YYREEE (reference sequence). CDR3 length: 15 amino acids. V trimming: 2 bases; J trimming: 5 bases; junction bases outside the gene matches: 4. The CDR3 DNA follows: TGTGCCAGCAGCTTCAGACTAGCGGGGGATGAGACCCAGTACTTC. Its translation is CASSFRLAGDETQYF. Using reference TRBV5-4 and TRBJ2-5 for the parts outside the CDR3, the full variable domain is ETGVTQSPTHLIKTRGQQVTLRCSSQSGHNTVSWYQQALGQGPQFIFQYYREEENGRGNFPPRFSGLQFPNYSSELNVNALELDDSALYLCASSFRLAGDETQYFGPGTRLLVL.

A few counts support this clone. The chain links TRBV10-3 to TRBJ1-4; 7 positions match TRBD1. The V gene's germline CDR1 is ENHRY and CDR2 SYGVKD. This CDR3 contains 13 residues. The V and J ends lost 10 bases and 6 bases, in that order; junction bases with no gene match: 8. The CDR3 here is CATQGQGDEKLFF. CDR3 DNA sequence: TGTGCCACCCAGGGGCAGGGGGATGAAAAACTGTTTTTT.

The chain couples TRBV7-6 to TRBJ2-3, with 10 positions matching TRBD2. This CDR3 contains 15 residues. The junction had 0 bases not matched to a gene; V was cut back by 3 bases and J by 0 bases. CDR1 is SGHVS, CDR2 FNYEAQ, per germline. The CDR3 DNA is TGTGCCAGCAGCTTTAGCGGGGGGAGCACAGATACGCAGTATTTT. Its protein is CASSFSGGSTDTQYF.

This clone was observed a few times. CDR3 in amino acids: CASSVNSGGQETQYF. CDR3 sequence (DNA): TGTGCCAGCAGTGTTAATAGCGGAGGCCAAGAGACCCAGTACTTC. The rearrangement uses TRBV2 and TRBJ2-5; possible D gene TRBD2, 6 bases. The V end lost 4 bases, the J end lost 1 base, and 13 bases lay between the germline ends. CDR1 is SNHLY, CDR2 FYNNEI, per germline. The CDR3 covers 15 residues.

There are a few counts of this clone. Here the CDR3 reads CASNADGSYEQYF. The CDR3 nucleotides are TGTGCCAGCAACGCGGACGGATCCTACGAGCAGTACTTC. The chain uses TRBV7-2 and TRBJ2-7, with D unclear. The CDR3 is 13 residues long. The V end was cut by 7 bases, the J end by 1 base, with 11 bases between. Per germline, CDR1 SGHTA and CDR2 FQGNSA. Looking up the rest from reference TRBV7-2 and TRBJ2-7 gives the full variable domain: GAGVSQSPSNKVTEKGKDVELRCDPISGHTALYWYRQSLGQGLEFLIYFQGNSAPDKSGLPSDRFSAERTGGSVSTLTIQRTQQEDSAVYLCASNADGSYEQYFGPGTRLTVT.